This T cell receptor (beta chain) was observed in a study of lymphopenia after photon versus proton radiotherapy. As to this clone: Its antigen is not identified.

Sequencing used immunoSEQ multiplex PCR; TCRdb keeps in-frame clones, though not all of them. The sample records 160,000 or so clones, about nine tenths being singletons. The CDR3 runs 17 residues. The V gene's germline CDR1 is LGHNA and CDR2 YNFKEQ. Between the trimmed V and J ends, which lost 0 bases and 6 bases, there was a span of 21 bases. Regarding the study as a whole: A bigger post-nadir fall in TCR diversity correlated inversely with survival time in deceased patients. Photon-treated patients lost naive T cells and TCR diversity; proton-treated stayed stable. Survival link was tested only in deceased patients; proton benefit remains a possibility.

The sequence was obtained from a man aged 45-65 years with gastric cancer. The sample here was peripheral blood, taken from a patient treated with photon-based radiotherapy. The chain uses TRBV4-2 and TRBJ2-7, with D unclear. CDR3 region: CASSQDGPNEAPTEQYF. CDR3 DNA: TGTGCCAGCAGCCAAGATGGACCGAACGAGGCCCCCACCGAGCAGTACTTC.